This T cell receptor beta chain derives from a study of post-analysis software for immune sequencing data. Germline trimming cut 3 bases from V and 1 base from J; bases unmatched to any gene: 4. This CDR3 is built from 15 residues. Germline CDR1 and CDR2: SNHLY and FYNNEI. To note about this clonotype: Its target is not known.

TCR beta cDNA libraries had unique molecular identifiers. TCRdb redid the calling of the PCR reads with MiXCR, one entry per CDR3 protein. The sample holds about 810,000 distinct CDR3 sequences, about 50% seen once. Study findings and constraints: In patients, five TRBV segments were more frequent than in controls, with TRBV5-6, TRBV5-1 and TRBV20-1 among them.

This rearrangement joins TRBV2 to TRBJ2-5, with TRBD1 identical over 8 bases. The receptor's source is a girl under 18 with multiple sclerosis. The sample taken for sequencing was blood. In DNA, the CDR3 is TGTGCCAGCAGTGAGTCAGGGGGCCCCCAAGAGACCCAGTACTTC. This encodes CASSESGGPQETQYF.